Here is one T cell receptor (beta chain) with its context. The target of this receptor is not known. This likely comes from a read error, as the CDR3 has no conserved phenylalanine or tryptophan at its end. This record belongs to a study of molecular identifiers for immune sequencing clone quantification listed by TCRdb under 2018. For context, the study as a whole: In a replicate experiment, RNA from around 18,000 or 91,000 naive CD8 T cells was split into five aliquots, four of which were sequenced. The study was a methods study using CD8 T cells to benchmark molecular-identifier clustering-based TCR repertoire sequencing (MIDCIRS) and TCR RNA copy counting.

The method was PCR. The run used an Illumina HiSeq 4000. Bulk TCR libraries were made following a previously described method, with the TCR primers given in Table S5. Purification of total RNA was performed with the Qiagen AllPrep DNA/RNA kit. Before analysis, reads from multiple sequencing runs of one library were combined. As for the authors' bioinformatics: Reads were retained only if their TCR constant sequence matched exactly, and those retained reads were trimmed to 150 nt and grouped according to their 12-nt molecular barcodes. Reads in each barcode group were sub-clustered using a 15% Levenshtein threshold, and a quality-weighted consensus sequence was built for each RNA molecule. Non-functional sequences were removed, as were lower-count sequences one edit away from another. Based on fitting two negative binomial distributions, any barcode sub-cluster with under 20% of the maximum read count was discarded. The raw public reads went through TCRdb reprocessing: fastp at Q25, MiXCR clone calling, in-frame beta chains kept. Every CDR3 protein is listed once, alongside the most common genes and DNA of its rows. For this entry, the V and J calls and clone size follow TCRdb and not the study's own pipeline. This sample lists about 640,000 distinct CDR3 sequences; less than 20% were detected once. The biggest ten clones account for roughly 0.9% of the sample.

Libraries of naive CD8 T cells were built from anywhere between roughly 18,000 and 1,000,000 sorted cells, with 10%, 30% or 50% of the purified RNA used. On a BD FACSAria II, naive CD8 T cells were FACS-sorted as CD8+CD4-CCR7+CD45RA+ and collected into RLT Plus buffer. Detection sensitivity was tested by spiking Jurkat RNA equal to around 11 TCR copies' worth into samples containing 20,000-1,000,000 naive CD8 T cells. Enrichment of CD8 T cells was performed with RosetteSep CD8+ T Cell Enrichment Cocktail and Ficoll-Paque, after which ACK red cell lysis was carried out. Points the paper makes about the study in general: The naive libraries included spiked-in Jurkat TCR RNA (roughly ten copies' worth), and this Jurkat TCR RNA is not part of the donor repertoire. Even against a background of around 950,000 naive CD8 T cells, spiked-in Jurkat TCR RNA amounting to a single cell's worth was reported to be detectable. About three recovered TCR RNA copies per cell were obtained by modeling, versus about 9 by digital PCR, implying a capture efficiency of 25% to 30%. When barcode sub-clustering was omitted, TCR diversity was inflated by chimeric consensus sequences, with chimeras reaching as high as 47%. In CMV-specific effector cells, over 97% of molecules were held by clones above 20 RNA copies, whereas under 1% of molecules were held by such clones in naive cells. Identical TCR molecules sharing a barcode could cause highly expanded clone sizes to be underestimated.

The material sequenced was naive CD8+ T cells from blood, with Jurkat cell RNA spiked in. The cell subset or site label on this specimen signifies: FACS-sorted CD8+CD4-CCR7+CD45RA+ naive T cells. The TCR sequence derives from a human donor in good health. Some libraries in this study had Jurkat cell RNA spiked in.

The CDR3 loop reads CASSRGNTEAFP. DNA sequence: TGTGCCAGCAGTCGGGGCAACACTGAAGCTTTCCCT. The chain is encoded by TRBV6-5 joined to TRBJ1-1; the D segment could be TRBD1, given 5 matching bases. 12 amino acids form the CDR3, both terminal residues included. This entry keeps only the CDR3 DNA: 36 bases, framed from base 1. V loses 5 bases of germline sequence and J loses 2 bases, and the interval between the two ends is 6 bases. CDR1 MNHEY and CDR2 SVGAGI are derived from the germline V gene.